At least ten counts were recorded for the clone carrying this T cell receptor (beta chain). What it binds is unknown. Preparation of the TCRbeta library used unique molecular identifiers. TCRdb independently ran MiXCR on the PCR reads; one entry per CDR3 protein. The sample lists around 670,000 distinct CDR3 sequences; under 15% were seen once. The sample comes from a study of T-cell reconstitution after alpha-beta-depleted transplantation in children. Study findings and constraints: Roughly two months post-transplant, alpha-beta T cells reportedly originated from several hundred graft clones that had expanded. At one year after transplant, newly produced T cells mostly accounted for T-cell counts and diversity.

This CDR3 is 12 amino acids long. V was trimmed by 2 bases and J by 10 bases, leaving 10 bases between them. CDR1 is SGHTA and CDR2 is FQGNSA in the germline V gene. The receptor was isolated from a girl aged 2-10 years with congenital amegakaryocytic thrombocytopenia, due to receive a stem cell transplant. V usage is TRBV7-2 and J usage is TRBJ2-3; D uncertain. The specimen comprised PBMCs, sampled before TCRalphabeta/CD19-depleted stem cell transplant. CDR3 loop: CASSLSFMAQYF. As DNA, the CDR3 is TGTGCCAGCAGCTTATCTTTCATGGCGCAGTATTTT.